This T cell receptor beta chain was sequenced during a study of shared clonotypes between healthy human individuals. Broader study findings: Clonotype sharing among donors, it was expected, would be affected by sequencing depth.

Only in-frame clones appear in the TCRdb table, and some are missing; sequencing was by immunoSEQ multiplex PCR. Of more than 2 million clones listed, approximately 94% are singletons. In the case of this clone: Its specificity is not known.

Trimming at V came to 6 bases and at J to 7 bases, leaving 11 bases not matched to a gene. This CDR3 comprises 14 residues. Germline CDR1 and CDR2: SEHNR and FQNEAQ (reference sequence). The chain links TRBV7-9 to TRBJ1-1, with 7 bases fitting TRBD1. The TCR sequence derives from a young man in good health. Sequences were obtained from naive CD4+ T cells sorted from blood. The subset is: CD45RA+ positively selected. The DNA for the CDR3 is TGTGCCAGCAGACCTGACAGGGAGGGAGGTGAAGCTTTCTTT. Amino acid sequence: CASRPDREGGEAFF.